In its sample, the clone carrying this T cell receptor beta chain was seen many times. Its antigen is unidentified. It was via CD45RO/CCR7/CD25/CD127/CD95/CD27 that CD4+ naive, central memory, regulatory and stem cell-like memory cells were sorted. Isolated RNA was reverse transcribed in full, so expressed TCRB transcripts were sequenced. The table came from immunoSEQ multiplex PCR; TCRdb's copy has only in-frame clones and leaves some out. The sample lists some 240,000 clones, about a tenth seen once, with 1% to 1.5% in the top ten. This CDR3 is 14 amino acids long. From germline, CDR1 is GTSNPN and CDR2 SVGIG (reference sequence). The ends were cut back, 1 base at V and 5 bases at J, with 12 bases in the middle. This sample was included in a study of beta chain features in type 1 diabetes. The wider study: Age, gender and cell yields were alike across patients and healthy donors. Study outcomes and limitations: The study found moderately but significantly shorter TCRB CDR3s in all four CD4+ subsets of Type 1 diabetes patients.

This TCR derives from a man between 18 and 35 years old in good health. Sequencing was carried out using central memory CD4+ T cells from blood. The V gene is TRBV30, the J gene TRBJ1-5; D is possibly TRBD1 (6 bases). Here the CDR3 reads CAWSGGRGDQPQHF. For the CDR3, the DNA is TGTGCCTGGAGTGGGGGCAGGGGAGATCAGCCCCAGCATTTT.